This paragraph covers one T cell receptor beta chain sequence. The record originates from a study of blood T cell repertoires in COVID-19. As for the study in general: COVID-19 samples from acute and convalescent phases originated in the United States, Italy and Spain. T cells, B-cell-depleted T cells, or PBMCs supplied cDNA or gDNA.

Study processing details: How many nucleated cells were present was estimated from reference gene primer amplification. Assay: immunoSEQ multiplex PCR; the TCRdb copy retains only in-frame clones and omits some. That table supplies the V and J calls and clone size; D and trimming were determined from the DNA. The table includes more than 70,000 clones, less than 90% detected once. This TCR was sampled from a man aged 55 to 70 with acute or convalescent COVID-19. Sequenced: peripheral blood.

CDR3 protein: CSAGGTGGGVKLFF. Here the CDR3 DNA reads TGCAGCGCCGGGGGGACAGGGGGCGGCGTAAAACTGTTTTTT. The rearrangement links TRBV29-1 to TRBJ1-4; 12 nucleotides align to TRBD1. Germline lookup yields CDR1 SQVTM and CDR2 ANQGSEA. The CDR3 is 14 residues long. The V gene end was trimmed by 7 bases and the J gene end by 10 bases; junction bases not matched to a gene: 10. The entire variable domain, with the rest obtained from reference TRBV29-1 and TRBJ1-4, is as follows: SAVISQKPSRDICQRGTSLTIQCQVDSQVTMMFWYRQQPGQSLTLIATANQGSEATYESGFVIDKFPISRPNLTFSTLTVSNMSPEDSSIYLCSAGGTGGGVKLFFGSGTQLSVL.